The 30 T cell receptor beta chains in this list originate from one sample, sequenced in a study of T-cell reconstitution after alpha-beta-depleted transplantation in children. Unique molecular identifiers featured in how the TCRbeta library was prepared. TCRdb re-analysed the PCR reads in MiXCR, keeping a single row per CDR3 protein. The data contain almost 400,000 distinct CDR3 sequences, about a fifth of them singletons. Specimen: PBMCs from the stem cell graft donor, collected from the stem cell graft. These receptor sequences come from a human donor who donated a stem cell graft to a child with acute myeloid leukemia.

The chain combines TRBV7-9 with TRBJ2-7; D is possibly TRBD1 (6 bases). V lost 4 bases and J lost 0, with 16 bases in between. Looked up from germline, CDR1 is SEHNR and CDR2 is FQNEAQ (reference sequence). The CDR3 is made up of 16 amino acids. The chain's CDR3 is CASSSTGTLSSYEQYF. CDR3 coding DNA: TGTGCCAGCAGCTCAACCGGGACATTGAGCTCCTACGAGCAGTACTTC.

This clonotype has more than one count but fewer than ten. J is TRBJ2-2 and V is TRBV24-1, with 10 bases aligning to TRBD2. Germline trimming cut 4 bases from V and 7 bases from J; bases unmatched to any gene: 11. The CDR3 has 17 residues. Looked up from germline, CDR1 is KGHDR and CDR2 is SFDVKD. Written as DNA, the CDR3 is TGTGCCACCAGTGAGCAAGCGGGAGGGCCGGAAGGCGGGGAGCTGTTTTTT. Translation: CATSEQAGGPEGGELFF.

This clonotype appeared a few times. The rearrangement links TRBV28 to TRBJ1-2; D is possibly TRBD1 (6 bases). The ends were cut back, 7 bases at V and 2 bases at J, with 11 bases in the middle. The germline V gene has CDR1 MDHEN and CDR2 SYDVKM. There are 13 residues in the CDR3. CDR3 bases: TGTGCCAGCACCTCAACAGGGAACTATGGCTACACCTTC. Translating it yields CASTSTGNYGYTF.

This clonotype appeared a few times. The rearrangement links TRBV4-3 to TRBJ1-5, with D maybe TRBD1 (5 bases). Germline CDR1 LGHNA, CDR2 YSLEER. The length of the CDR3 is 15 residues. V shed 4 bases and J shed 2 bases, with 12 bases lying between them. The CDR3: CASSPVLGGNQPQHF. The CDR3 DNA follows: TGCGCCAGCAGCCCCGTTTTAGGGGGCAATCAGCCCCAGCATTTT.

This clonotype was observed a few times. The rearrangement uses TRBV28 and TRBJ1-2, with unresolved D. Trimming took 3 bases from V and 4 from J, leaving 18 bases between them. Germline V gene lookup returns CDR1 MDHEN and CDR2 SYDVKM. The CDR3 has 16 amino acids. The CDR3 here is CASSFYAPTDRYGYTF. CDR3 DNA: TGTGCCAGCAGTTTCTATGCCCCGACCGACCGCTATGGCTACACCTTC.

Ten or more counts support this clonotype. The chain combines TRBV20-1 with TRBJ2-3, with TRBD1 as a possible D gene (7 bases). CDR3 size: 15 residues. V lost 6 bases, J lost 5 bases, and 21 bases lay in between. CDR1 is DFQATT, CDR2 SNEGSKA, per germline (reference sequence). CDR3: CSANRGSGEVDTQYF. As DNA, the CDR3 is TGCAGTGCAAACAGGGGATCAGGGGAGGTAGATACGCAGTATTTT.

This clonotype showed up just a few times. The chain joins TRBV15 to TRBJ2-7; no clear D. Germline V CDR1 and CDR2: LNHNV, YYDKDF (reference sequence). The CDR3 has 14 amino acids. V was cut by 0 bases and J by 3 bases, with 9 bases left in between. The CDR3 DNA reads TGTGCCACCAGCAGAGATCCAGGCGTCTACGAGCAGTACTTC. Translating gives CATSRDPGVYEQYF.

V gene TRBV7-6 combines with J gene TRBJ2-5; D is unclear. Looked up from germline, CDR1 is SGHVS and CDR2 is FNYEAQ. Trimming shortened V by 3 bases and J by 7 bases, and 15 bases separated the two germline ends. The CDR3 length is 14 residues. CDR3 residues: CASSFRVRNGTQYF. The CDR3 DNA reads TGTGCCAGCAGCTTCAGAGTCCGGAATGGGACCCAGTACTTC.

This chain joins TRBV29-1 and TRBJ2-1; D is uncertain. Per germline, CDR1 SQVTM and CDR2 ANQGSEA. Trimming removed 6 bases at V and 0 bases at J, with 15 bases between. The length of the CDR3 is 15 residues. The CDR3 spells CSVVLWENSYNEQFF. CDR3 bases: TGCAGCGTCGTCCTGTGGGAAAACTCCTACAATGAGCAGTTCTTC.

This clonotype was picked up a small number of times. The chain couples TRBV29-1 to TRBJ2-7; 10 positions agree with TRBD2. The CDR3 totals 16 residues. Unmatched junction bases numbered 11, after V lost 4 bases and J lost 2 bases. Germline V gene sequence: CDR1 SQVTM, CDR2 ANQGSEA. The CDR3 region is CSVVAGGPDTPYEQYF. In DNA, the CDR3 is TGCAGCGTTGTAGCGGGAGGCCCTGATACTCCCTACGAGCAGTACTTC.

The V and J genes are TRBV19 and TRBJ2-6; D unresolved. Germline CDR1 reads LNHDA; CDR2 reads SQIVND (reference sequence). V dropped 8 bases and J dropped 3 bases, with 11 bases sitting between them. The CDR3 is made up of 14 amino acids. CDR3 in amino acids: CASSDGGGANVLTF. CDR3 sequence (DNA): TGTGCCAGTTCGGACGGTGGTGGGGCCAACGTCCTGACTTTC.

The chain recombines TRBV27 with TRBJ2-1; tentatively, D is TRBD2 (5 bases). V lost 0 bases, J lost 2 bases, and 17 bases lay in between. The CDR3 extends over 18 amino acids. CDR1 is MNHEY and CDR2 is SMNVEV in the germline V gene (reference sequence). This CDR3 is CASSLSRARYSPYNEQFF. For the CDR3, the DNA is TGTGCCAGCAGTTTATCGCGGGCTCGGTACAGCCCCTACAATGAGCAGTTCTTC.

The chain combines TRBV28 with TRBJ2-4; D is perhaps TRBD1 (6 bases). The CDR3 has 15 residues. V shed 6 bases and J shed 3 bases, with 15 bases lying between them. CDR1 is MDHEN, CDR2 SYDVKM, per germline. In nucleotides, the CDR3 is TGTGCCAGCAGCCCCCGGGTCAGGGGCAAAAACATTCAGTACTTC. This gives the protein CASSPRVRGKNIQYF.

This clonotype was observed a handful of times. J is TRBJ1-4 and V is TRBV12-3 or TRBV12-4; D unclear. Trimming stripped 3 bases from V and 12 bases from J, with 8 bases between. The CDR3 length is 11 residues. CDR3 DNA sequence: TGTGCCAGCAGTTTCTTCGAAGAACTGTTTTTT. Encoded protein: CASSFFEELFF.

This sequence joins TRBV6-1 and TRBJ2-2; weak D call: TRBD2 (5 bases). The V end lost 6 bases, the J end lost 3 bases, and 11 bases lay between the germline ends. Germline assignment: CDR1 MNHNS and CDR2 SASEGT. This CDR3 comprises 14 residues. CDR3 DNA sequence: TGTGCCAGCAGGGGAGCTTTGGACACCGGGGAGCTGTTTTTT. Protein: CASRGALDTGELFF.

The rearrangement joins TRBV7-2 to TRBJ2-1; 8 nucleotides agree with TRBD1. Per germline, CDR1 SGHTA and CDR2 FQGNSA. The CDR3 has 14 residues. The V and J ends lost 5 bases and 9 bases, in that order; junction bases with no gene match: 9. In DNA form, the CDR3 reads TGTGCCAGCAGCCAAGGTGGACAGGGATCTGAGCAGTTCTTC. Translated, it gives CASSQGGQGSEQFF.

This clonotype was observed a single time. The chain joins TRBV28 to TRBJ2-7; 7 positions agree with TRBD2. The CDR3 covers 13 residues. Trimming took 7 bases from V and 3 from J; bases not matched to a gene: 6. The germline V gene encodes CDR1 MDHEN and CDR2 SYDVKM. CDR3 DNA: TGTGCCAGCACCCGTGGGAGGGGCTACGAGCAGTACTTC. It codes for CASTRGRGYEQYF.

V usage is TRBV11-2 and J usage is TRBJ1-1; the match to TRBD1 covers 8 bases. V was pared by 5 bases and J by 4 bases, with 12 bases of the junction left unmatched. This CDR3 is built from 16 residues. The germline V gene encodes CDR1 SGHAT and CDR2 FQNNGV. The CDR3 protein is CASSPGQGKFGTEAFF. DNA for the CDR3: TGTGCCAGCAGCCCCGGACAGGGTAAATTCGGCACTGAAGCTTTCTTT.

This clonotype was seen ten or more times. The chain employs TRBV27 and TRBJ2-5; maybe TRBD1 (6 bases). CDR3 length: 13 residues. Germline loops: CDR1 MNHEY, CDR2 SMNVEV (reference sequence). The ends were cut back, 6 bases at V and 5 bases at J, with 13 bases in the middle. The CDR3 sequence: CASSFRGGETQYF. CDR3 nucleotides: TGTGCCAGCAGCTTCAGGGGTGGGGAGACCCAGTACTTC.

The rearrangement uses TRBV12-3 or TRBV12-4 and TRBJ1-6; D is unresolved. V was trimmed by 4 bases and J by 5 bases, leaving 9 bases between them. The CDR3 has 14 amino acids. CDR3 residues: CASSWQLNNSPLHF. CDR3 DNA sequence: TGTGCCAGCAGTTGGCAGCTCAATAATTCACCCCTCCACTTT.

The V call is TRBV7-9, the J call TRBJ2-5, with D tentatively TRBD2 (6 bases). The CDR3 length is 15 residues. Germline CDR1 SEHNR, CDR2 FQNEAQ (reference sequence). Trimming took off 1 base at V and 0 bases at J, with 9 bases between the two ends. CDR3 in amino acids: CASSLGRADQETQYF. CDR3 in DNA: TGTGCCAGCAGCTTAGGGAGGGCGGACCAAGAGACCCAGTACTTC.

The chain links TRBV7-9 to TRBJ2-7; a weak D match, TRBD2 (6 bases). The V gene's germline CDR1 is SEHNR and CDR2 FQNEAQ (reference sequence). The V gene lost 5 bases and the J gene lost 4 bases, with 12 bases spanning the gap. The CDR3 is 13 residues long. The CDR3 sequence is CASSMTSPYEQYF. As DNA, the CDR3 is TGTGCCAGCAGCATGACTAGTCCGTACGAGCAGTACTTC. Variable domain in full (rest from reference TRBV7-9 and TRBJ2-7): DTGVSQNPRHKITKRGQNVTFRCDPISEHNRLYWYRQTLGQGPEFLTYFQNEAQLEKSRLLSDRFSAERPKGSFSTLEIQRTEQGDSAMYLCASSMTSPYEQYFGPGTRLTVT.

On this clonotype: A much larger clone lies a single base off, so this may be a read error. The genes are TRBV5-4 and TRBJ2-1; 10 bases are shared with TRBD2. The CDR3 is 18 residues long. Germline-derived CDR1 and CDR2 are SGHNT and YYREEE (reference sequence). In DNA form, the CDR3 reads TGTGCCAGCAGCCCATCCTCTACCTATAGCGGGGGGTACAATGAGGAGTTCTTC. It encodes CASSPSSTYSGGYNEEFF.

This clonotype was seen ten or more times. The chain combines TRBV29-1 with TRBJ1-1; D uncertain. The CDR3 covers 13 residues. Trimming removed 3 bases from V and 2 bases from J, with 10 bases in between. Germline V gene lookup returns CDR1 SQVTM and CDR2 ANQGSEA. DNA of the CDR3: TGCAGCGTTGATGAGTCGGGAAACACTGAAGCTTTCTTT. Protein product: CSVDESGNTEAFF.

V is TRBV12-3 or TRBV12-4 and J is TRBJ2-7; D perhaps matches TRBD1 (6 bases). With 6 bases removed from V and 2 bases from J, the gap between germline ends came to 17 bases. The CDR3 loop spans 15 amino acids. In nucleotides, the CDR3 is TGTGCCAGCAGCCCAGGACCCGGGACAACCTACGAGCAGTACTTC. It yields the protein CASSPGPGTTYEQYF.

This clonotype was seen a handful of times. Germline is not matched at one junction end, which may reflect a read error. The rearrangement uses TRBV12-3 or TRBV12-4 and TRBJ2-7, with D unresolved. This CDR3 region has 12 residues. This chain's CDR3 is CASSLESPEQYF. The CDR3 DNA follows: TGTGCCAGCAGCTTAGAGAGTCCCGAGCAGTACTTC.

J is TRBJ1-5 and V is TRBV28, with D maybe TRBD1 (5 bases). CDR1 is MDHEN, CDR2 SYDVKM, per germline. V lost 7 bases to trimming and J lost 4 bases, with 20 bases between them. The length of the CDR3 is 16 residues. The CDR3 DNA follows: TGTGCCAGCACCCATCATCGACAGAGACTAAATCAGCCCCAGCATTTT. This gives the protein CASTHHRQRLNQPQHF.

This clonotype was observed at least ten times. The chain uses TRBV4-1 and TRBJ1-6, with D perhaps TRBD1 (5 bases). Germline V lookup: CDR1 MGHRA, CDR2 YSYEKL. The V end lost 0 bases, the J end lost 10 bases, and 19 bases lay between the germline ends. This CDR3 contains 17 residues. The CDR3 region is CASSQDYSGTAYSPLHF. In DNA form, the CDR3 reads TGCGCCAGCAGCCAAGATTACTCCGGGACGGCGTACTCACCCCTCCACTTT.

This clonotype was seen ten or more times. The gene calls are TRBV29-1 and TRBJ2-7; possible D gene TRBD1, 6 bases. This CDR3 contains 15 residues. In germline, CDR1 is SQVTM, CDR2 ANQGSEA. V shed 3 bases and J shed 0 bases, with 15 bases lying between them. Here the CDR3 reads CSVESGGQASYEQYF. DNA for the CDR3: TGCAGCGTTGAGAGTGGGGGCCAGGCCTCCTACGAGCAGTACTTC.

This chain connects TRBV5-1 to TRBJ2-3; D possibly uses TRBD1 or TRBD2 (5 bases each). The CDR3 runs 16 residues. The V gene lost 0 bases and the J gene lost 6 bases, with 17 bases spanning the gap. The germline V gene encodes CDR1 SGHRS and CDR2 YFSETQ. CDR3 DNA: TGCGCCAGCAGCTTGGAGGGGCGGCCCGGGGTGGATACGCAGTATTTT. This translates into CASSLEGRPGVDTQYF. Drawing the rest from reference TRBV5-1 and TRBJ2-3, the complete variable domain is KAGVTQTPRYLIKTRGQQVTLSCSPISGHRSVSWYQQTPGQGLQFLFEYFSETQRNKGNFPGRFSGRQFSNSRSEMNVSTLELGDSALYLCASSLEGRPGVDTQYFGPGTRLTVL.